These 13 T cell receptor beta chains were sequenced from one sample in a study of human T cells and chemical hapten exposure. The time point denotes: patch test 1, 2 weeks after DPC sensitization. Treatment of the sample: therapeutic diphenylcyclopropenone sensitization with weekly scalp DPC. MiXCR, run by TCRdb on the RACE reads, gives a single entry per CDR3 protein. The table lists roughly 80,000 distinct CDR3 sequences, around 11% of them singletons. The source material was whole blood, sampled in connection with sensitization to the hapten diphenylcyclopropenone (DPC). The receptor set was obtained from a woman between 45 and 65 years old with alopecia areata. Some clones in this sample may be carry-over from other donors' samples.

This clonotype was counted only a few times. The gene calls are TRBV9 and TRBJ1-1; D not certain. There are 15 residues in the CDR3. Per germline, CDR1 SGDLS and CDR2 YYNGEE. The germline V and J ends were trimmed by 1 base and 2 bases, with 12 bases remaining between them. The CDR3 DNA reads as TGTGCCAGCAGCGTATTATCAGAGATTAACACTGAAGCTTTCTTT. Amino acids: CASSVLSEINTEAFF.

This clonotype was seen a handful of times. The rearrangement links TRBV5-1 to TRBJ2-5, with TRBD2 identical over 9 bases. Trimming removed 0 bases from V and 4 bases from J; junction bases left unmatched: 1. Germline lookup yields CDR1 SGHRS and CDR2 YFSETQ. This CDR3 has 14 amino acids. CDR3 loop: CASSLGLAAETQYF. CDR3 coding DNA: TGCGCCAGCAGCTTGGGACTAGCGGCAGAGACCCAGTACTTC.

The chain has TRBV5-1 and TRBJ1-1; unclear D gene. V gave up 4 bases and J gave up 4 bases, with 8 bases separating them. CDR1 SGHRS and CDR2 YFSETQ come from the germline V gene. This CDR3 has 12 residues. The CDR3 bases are TGCGCCAGCAGCACCGGGTCCACTGAAGCTTTCTTT. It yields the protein CASSTGSTEAFF.

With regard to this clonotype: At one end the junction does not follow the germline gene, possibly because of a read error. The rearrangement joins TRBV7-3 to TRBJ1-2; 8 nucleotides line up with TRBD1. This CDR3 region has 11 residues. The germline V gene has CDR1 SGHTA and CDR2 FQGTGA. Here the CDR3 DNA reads TGTGCCAGCAGCCGGACAGGGCCACTCACTTTC. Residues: CASSRTGPLTF.

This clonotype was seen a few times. CDR3 loop: CASSLDPGSDTQYF. As DNA, the CDR3 is TGTGCCAGCAGCTTAGATCCCGGTTCAGATACGCAGTATTTT. The chain combines TRBV13 with TRBJ2-3; D gene unclear. This CDR3 has 14 amino acids. Germline values: CDR1 PRHDT, CDR2 FYEKMQ (reference sequence). Trimming took 1 base from V and 4 from J, leaving 9 bases between them.

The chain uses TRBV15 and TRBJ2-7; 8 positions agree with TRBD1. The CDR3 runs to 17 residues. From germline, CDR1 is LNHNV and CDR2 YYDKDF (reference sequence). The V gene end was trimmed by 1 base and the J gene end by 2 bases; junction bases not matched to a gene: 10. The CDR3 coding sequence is TGTGCCACCAGCAGAGCCCTGGCCGGGACAGGAGCCTACGAGCAGTACTTC. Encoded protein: CATSRALAGTGAYEQYF.

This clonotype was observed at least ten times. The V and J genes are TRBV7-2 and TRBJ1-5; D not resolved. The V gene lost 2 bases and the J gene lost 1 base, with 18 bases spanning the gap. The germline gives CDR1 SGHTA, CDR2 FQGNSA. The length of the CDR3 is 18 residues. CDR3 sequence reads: CASSLWTTSPLSNQPQHF. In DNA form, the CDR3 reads TGTGCCAGCAGCTTATGGACTACTTCACCCCTCAGCAATCAGCCCCAGCATTTT.

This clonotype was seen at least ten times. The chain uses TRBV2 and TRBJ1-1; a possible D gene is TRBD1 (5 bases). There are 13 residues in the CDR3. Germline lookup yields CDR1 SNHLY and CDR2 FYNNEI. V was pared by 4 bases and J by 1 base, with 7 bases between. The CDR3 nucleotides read TGTGCCAGCAGTGCTCAGGGGAACACTGAAGCTTTCTTT. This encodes CASSAQGNTEAFF.

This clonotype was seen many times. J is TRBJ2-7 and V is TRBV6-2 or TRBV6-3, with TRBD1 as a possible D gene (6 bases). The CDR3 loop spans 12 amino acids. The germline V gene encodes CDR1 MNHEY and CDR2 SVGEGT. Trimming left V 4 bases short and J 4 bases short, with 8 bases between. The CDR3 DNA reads TGTGCCAGCAGTTCCCAGGGGTACGAGCAGTACTTC. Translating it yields CASSSQGYEQYF.

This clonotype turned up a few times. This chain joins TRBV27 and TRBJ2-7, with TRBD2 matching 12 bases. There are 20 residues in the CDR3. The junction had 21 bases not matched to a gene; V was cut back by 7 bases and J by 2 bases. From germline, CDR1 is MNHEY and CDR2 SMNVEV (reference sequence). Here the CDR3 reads CASIPRRTSGGLPTTYEQYF. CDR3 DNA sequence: TGTGCCAGCATCCCTCGTCGAACTAGCGGGGGGTTACCGACCACCTACGAGCAGTACTTC.

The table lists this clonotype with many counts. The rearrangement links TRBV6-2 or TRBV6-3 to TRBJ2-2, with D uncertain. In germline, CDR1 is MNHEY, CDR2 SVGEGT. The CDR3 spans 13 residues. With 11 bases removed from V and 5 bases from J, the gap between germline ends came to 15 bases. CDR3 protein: CAGSWIETGELFF. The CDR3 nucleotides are TGTGCCGGATCCTGGATAGAAACCGGGGAGCTGTTTTTT.

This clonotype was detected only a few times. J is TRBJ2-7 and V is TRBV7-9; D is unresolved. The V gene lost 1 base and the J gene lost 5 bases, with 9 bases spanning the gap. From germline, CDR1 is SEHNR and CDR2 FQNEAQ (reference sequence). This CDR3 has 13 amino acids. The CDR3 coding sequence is TGTGCCAGCAGCTTAGATCGCACCCACGAGCAGTACTTC. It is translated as CASSLDRTHEQYF.

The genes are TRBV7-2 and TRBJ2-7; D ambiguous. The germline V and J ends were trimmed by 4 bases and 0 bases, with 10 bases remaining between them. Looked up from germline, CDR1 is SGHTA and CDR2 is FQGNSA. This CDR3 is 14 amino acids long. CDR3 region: CASSSTAGSYEQYF. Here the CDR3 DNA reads TGTGCCAGCAGCTCTACGGCAGGCTCCTACGAGCAGTACTTC. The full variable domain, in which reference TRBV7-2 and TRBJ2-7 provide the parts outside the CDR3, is GAGVSQSPSNKVTEKGKDVELRCDPISGHTALYWYRQSLGQGLEFLIYFQGNSAPDKSGLPSDRFSAERTGGSVSTLTIQRTQQEDSAVYLCASSSTAGSYEQYFGPGTRLTVT.